The present T cell receptor beta chain was sequenced within a study of blood T cells in healthy people across ages. Per germline, CDR1 SGHRS and CDR2 YFSETQ. The junction had 8 bases not matched to a gene; V was cut back by 5 bases and J by 7 bases. CDR3 length equals 14 residues. Together with a sample-barcoded 5' primer, a J-beta primer mix was included in a second PCR lasting about 7 to 11 cycles. TCRdb reprocessed the 5' RACE reads via MiXCR and lists one record per CDR3 protein. The sample records fewer than 950,000 distinct CDR3 sequences, approximately 55% being singletons. The chain employs TRBV5-1 and TRBJ2-1; TRBD2 aligns across 8 bases. This clonotype originated in an elderly man in good health. The sample taken for sequencing was blood. The CDR3 DNA reads as TGCGCCAGCAGTCCCGGGACTAGTACGAATGAGCAGTTCTTC. Its protein is CASSPGTSTNEQFF.